The sequence of this T cell receptor beta chain was determined in a study of blood T cell repertoires in COVID-19. Turning to the study itself: PBMCs, B-cell-depleted T cells, or T cells provided the cDNA or gDNA that made up the material.

All enrollees were about 18 to 89 years old and from roughly 22 US areas. Assignment of participants to cohorts was predicated upon participant-reported clinical history. Assay: immunoSEQ multiplex PCR; the TCRdb copy retains only in-frame clones and omits some. The table records approximately 220,000 clones, about 80% of them present only once. The CDR3 runs to 16 residues. Germline V CDR1 and CDR2: MGHDK, SYGVNS. The germline V and J ends were trimmed by 6 bases and 1 base, with 17 bases remaining between them. This receptor was obtained from a woman in her forties with acute COVID-19. The chain carries TRBV25-1 and TRBJ2-3; D is undetermined. The sample consisted of PBMCs or T cells enriched from blood (not recorded which). The CDR3 loop is CASSLPLGTGTDTQYF. Here the CDR3 DNA reads TGTGCCAGCAGCTTGCCCCTAGGTACGGGCACAGATACGCAGTATTTT.